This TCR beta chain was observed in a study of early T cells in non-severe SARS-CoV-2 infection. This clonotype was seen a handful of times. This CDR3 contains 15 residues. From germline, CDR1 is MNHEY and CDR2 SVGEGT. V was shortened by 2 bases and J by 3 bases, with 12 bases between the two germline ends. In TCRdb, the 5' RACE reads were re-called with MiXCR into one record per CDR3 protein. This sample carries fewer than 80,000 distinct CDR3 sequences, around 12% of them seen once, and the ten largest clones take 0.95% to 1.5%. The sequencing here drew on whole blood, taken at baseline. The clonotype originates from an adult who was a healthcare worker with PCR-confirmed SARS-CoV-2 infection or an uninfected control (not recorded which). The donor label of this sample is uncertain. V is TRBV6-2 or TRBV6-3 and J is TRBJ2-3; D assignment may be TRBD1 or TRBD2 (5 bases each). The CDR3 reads CASSYEGTWTDTQYF. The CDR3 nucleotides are TGTGCCAGCAGTTACGAGGGGACCTGGACAGATACGCAGTATTTT.